This T cell receptor (beta chain) stems from a study of OX40 agonist ivuxolimab in advanced cancers. Study as a whole: People in dose escalation had one of these cancers: hepatocellular carcinoma, melanoma, renal cell or head and neck cancer. Three patients showed partial responses: one hepatocellular carcinoma and two cutaneous melanoma cases.

Assay: immunoSEQ multiplex PCR; the TCRdb copy retains only in-frame clones and omits some. In the table there are about 88,000 clones, approximately 85% of which are singletons. Details on this clone: Its antigen is not identified.

The CDR3 spans 15 residues. With 0 bases removed from V and 8 bases from J, the gap between germline ends came to 17 bases. Germline loops: CDR1 SGHNT, CDR2 YYREEE (reference sequence). Study-level points and caveats: Expanded clones were, on average, more numerous in CD8+ T cells than in CD4+.

This chain links TRBV5-4 with TRBJ1-2; no clear D gene. The sequencing used CD4+ or CD8+ T cells sorted from blood, collected in a trial of the OX40 agonist ivuxolimab. The sequence was obtained from an adult with an advanced solid tumor such as melanoma, head and neck, liver or kidney cancer. The chain's CDR3 is CASSLVTMYGGGYTF. As DNA, the CDR3 is TGTGCCAGCAGCTTGGTTACGATGTATGGAGGCGGCTACACCTTC.